What follows is one T cell receptor beta chain and its context. Its specificity is not known. Investigators performed immunoSEQ version v3.0 at survey level. Samples were sequenced targeting roughly 40,000-50,000 T-cell genomes each. Clones were sequenced by immunoSEQ multiplex PCR, and TCRdb holds only the in-frame ones, with some missing. The table lists about 24,000 clones, approximately 80% of them singletons. This sample is drawn from a study of long-term antiretroviral therapy in people with HIV. Study outcomes and limitations: Upon ART, diversity increased but remained lower than transplant donor controls.

The samples, holding roughly 0.9-10 million cryopreserved PBMC, were thawed before DNA extraction was carried out. This TCR was recovered from a man between 25 and 39 years old with HIV. The material sequenced was unsorted PBMCs, taken roughly 4.1 years after starting antiretroviral therapy.

DNA of the CDR3: TGTGCCAGCAGCTTAGGGAGCGGAGCCTACGAGCAGTACTTC. It encodes CASSLGSGAYEQYF. The rearrangement uses TRBV7-3 and TRBJ2-7, with D perhaps TRBD2 (5 bases). V shed 2 bases and J shed 2 bases, with 10 bases lying between them. CDR3 size: 14 residues. In germline, CDR1 is SGHTA, CDR2 FQGTGA.